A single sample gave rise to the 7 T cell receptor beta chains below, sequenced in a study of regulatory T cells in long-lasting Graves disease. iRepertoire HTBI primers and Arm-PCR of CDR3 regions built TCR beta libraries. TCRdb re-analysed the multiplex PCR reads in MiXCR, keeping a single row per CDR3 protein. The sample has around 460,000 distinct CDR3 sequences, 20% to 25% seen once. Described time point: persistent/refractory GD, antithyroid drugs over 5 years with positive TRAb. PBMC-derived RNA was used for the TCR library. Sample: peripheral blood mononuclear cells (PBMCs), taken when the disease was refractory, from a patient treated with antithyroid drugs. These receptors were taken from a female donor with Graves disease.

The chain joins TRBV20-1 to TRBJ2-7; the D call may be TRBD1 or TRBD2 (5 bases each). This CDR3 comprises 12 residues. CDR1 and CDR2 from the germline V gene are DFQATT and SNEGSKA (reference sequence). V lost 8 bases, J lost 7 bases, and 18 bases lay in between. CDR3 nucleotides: TGCAGTTCCCAAAGAGGGGTGGAGGAGCAGTACTTC. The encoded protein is CSSQRGVEEQYF.

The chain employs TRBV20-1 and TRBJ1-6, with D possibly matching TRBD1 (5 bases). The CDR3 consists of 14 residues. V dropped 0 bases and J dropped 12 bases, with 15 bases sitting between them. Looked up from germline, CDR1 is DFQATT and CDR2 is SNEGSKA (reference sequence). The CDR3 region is CSAREQATFVPLHF. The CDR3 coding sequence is TGCAGTGCTAGAGAACAGGCTACATTTGTACCCCTCCACTTT.

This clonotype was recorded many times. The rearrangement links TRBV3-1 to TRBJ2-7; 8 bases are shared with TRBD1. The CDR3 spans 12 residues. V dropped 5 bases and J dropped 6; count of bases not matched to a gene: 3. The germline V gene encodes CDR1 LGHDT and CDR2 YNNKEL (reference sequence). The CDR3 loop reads CASSLQGGEQYF. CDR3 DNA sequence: TGTGCCAGCAGCTTACAGGGGGGCGAGCAGTACTTC.

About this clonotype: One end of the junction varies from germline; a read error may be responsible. Here the CDR3 DNA reads TGTGCCATCAGTGAGCCACGACAGGGGGGGGACTATGGCCACACCTTC. This codes for CAISEPRQGGDYGHTF. The chain uses TRBV10-3 and TRBJ1-2; TRBD1 agrees at 9 bases. The CDR3 spans 16 residues. The germline CDR1 and CDR2 sequences are ENHRY and SYGVKD.

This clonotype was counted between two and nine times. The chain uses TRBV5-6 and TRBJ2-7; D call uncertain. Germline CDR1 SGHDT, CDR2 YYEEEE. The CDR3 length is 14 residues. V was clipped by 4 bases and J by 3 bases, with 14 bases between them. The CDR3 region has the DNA TGTGCCAGCAGCCACCCGGACCTAGACTACGAGCAGTACTTC. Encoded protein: CASSHPDLDYEQYF.

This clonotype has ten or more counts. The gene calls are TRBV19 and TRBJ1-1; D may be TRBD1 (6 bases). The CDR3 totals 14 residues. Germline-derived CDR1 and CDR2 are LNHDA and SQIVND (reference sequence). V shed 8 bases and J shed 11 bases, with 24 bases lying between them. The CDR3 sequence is CASLSLTGPPEAFF. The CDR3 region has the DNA TGTGCCAGTTTATCTCTGACAGGCCCCCCGGAGGCTTTCTTT.

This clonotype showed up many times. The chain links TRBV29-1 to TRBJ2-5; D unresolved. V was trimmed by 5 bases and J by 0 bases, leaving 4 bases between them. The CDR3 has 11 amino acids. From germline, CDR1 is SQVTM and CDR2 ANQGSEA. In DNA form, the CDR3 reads TGCAGCGTTCGACACCAAGAGACCCAGTACTTC. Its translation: CSVRHQETQYF.